The clone carrying this T cell receptor beta chain has a handful of counts. Its antigen is as yet unknown. TCRdb processed the RT-PCR reads anew with MiXCR; each CDR3 protein has one entry. The table has 450,000 to 600,000 distinct CDR3 sequences, 15% to 20% seen once. This sample is drawn from a study of response to subunit inactivated influenza vaccine. Germline CDR1 SGHKS, CDR2 YYEKEE (reference sequence). The ends were cut back, 4 bases at V and 0 bases at J, with 11 bases in the middle. This CDR3 region has 15 residues. Study results and caveats: New T cells are recruited in small numbers by each seasonal influenza vaccination, according to the authors' suggestion.

The sequence derives from a man between 50 and 75 years old who received an inactivated influenza vaccine. The J gene is TRBJ1-5, the V gene TRBV5-5; no reliable D call. This specimen consisted of CD4+ T cells sorted from PBMCs, obtained less than 30 months after vaccination. In DNA, the CDR3 is TGTGCCAGCAGCCCCATGGGATATAGCAATCAGCCCCAGCATTTT. Protein: CASSPMGYSNQPQHF. Full variable domain (remainder filled in from reference TRBV5-5 and TRBJ1-5): DAGVTQSPTHLIKTRGQQVTLRCSPISGHKSVSWYQQVLGQGPQFIFQYYEKEERGRGNFPDRFSARQFPNYSSELNVNALLLGDSALYLCASSPMGYSNQPQHFGDGTRLSIL.